This TCR beta chain was documented in a study of PD-1 and CTLA-4 blockade in melanoma. Trimming cost V 2 bases and J 2 bases, with 7 bases left between them. The CDR3 runs 13 residues. Clones were sequenced by immunoSEQ multiplex PCR, and TCRdb holds only the in-frame ones, with some missing. The data hold tens of thousands of clones, with less than 90% observed a single time. The TCR was taken from a human donor with melanoma. The starting material was CD8+ T cells from peripheral blood, obtained from a patient given anti-PD-1 treatment. The chain links TRBV6-7 to TRBJ2-7; D ambiguous. TRBV6-7 is identified as an open reading frame with a role that is uncertain. CDR3 in DNA: TGTGCCAGCAGTTACGCGGTGGCCTACGAGCAGTACTTC. Amino acid sequence: CASSYAVAYEQYF.